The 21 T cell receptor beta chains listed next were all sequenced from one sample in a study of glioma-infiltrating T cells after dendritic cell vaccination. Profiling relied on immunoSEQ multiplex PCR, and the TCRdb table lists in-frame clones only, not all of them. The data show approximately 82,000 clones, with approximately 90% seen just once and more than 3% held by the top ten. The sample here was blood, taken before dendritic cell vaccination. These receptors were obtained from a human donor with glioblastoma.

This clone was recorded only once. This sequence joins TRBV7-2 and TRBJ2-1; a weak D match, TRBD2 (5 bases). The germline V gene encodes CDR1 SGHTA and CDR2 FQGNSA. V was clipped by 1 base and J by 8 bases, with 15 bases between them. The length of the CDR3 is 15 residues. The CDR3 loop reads CASSLVFGIVDEQFF. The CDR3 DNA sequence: TGTGCCAGCAGCTTAGTTTTCGGGATCGTGGATGAGCAGTTCTTC.

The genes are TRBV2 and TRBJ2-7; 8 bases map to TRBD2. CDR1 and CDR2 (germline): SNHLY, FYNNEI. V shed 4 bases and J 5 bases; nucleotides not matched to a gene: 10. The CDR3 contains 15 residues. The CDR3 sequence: CASSATKRGRDEQYF. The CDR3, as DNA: TGTGCCAGCAGTGCGACTAAGCGGGGGCGGGACGAGCAGTACTTC.

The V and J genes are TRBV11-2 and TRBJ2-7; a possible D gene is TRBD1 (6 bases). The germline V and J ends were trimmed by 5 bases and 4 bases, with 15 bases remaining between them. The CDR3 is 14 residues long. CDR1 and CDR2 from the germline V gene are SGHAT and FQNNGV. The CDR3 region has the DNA TGTGCCAGCAGCCTAAGGACAGTAGGGTACGAGCAGTACTTC. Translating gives CASSLRTVGYEQYF.

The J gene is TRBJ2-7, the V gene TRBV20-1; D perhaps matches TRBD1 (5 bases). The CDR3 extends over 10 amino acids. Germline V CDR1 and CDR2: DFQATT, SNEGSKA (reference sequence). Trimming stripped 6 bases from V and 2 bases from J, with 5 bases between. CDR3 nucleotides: TGCAGTGCAGGGGCCTACGAGCAGTACTTC. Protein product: CSAGAYEQYF.

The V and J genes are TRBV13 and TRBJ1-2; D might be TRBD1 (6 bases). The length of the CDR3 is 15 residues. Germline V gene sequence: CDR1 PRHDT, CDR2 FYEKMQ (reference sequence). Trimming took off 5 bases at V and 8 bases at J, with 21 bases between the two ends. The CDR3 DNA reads TGTGCCAGCAGCCCACAGGGTGGTCTATTATACGGCTACACCTTC. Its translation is CASSPQGGLLYGYTF.

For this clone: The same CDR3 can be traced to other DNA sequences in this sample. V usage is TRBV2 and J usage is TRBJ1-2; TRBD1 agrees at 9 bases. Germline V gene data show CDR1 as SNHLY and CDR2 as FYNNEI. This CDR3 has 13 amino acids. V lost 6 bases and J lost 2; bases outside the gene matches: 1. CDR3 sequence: CASSGQGNYGYTF. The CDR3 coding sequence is TGTGCCAGCAGCGGACAGGGGAACTATGGCTACACCTTC.

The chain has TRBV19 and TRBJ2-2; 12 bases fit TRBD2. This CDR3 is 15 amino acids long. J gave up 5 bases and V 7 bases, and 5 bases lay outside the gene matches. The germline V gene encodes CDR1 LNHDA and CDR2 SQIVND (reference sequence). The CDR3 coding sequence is TGTGCCAGTACCAGACTAGCGGGAGTGACCGGGGAGCTGTTTTTT. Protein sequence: CASTRLAGVTGELFF.

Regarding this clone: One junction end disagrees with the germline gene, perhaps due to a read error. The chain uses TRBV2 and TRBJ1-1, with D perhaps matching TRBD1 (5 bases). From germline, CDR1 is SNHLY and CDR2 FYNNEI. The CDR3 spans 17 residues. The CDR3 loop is CASSAPPGTLKNAEAFF. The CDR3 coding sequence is TGTGCCAGCAGTGCCCCCCCAGGGACTCTGAAGAACGCTGAAGCTTTCTTT.

Here the CDR3 DNA reads TGTGCCAGTAGTATGGCCGGTGGGCTAGCTAGTAGAACAGATACGCAGTATTTT. Translated, it gives CASSMAGGLASRTDTQYF. The genes are TRBV19 and TRBJ2-3, with D possibly TRBD2 on 5 matching bases. Trimming left V 3 bases short and J 3 bases short, with 22 bases between. From germline, CDR1 is LNHDA and CDR2 SQIVND (reference sequence). This CDR3 is built from 18 residues.

CDR3: CASSKQGASDTEAFF. Here the CDR3 DNA reads TGTGCCAGCAGTAAACAGGGGGCTTCGGACACTGAAGCTTTCTTT. V gene TRBV6-6 combines with J gene TRBJ1-1, with 9 bases aligning to TRBD1. The CDR3 runs to 15 residues. The germline gives CDR1 MNHNY, CDR2 SVGAGI (reference sequence). Trimming took 5 bases from V and 3 from J; bases not matched to a gene: 7.

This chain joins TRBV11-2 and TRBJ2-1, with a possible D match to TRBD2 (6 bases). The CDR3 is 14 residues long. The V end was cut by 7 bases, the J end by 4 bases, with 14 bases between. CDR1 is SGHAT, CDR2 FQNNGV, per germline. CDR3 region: CASNDRDSYNEQFF. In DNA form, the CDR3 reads TGTGCCAGCAACGATAGGGACTCTTACAATGAGCAGTTCTTC.

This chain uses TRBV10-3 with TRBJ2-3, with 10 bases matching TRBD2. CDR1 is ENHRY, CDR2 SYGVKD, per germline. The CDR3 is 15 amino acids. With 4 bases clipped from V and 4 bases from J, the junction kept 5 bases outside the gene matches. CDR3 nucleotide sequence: TGTGCCATCAGTGGAGCGGGGGGGCGGTCAGATACGCAGTATTTT. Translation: CAISGAGGRSDTQYF.

The DNA for the CDR3 is TGCGCCAGCAGCTTGGAGCCAACCGGACAGGGGGCAGATACGCAGTATTTT. Amino acid sequence: CASSLEPTGQGADTQYF. The chain joins TRBV5-1 to TRBJ2-3; the match to TRBD1 covers 10 bases. Unmatched junction bases numbered 8, after V lost 0 bases and J lost 4 bases. CDR1 and CDR2 (germline): SGHRS, YFSETQ. This CDR3 is 17 amino acids long.

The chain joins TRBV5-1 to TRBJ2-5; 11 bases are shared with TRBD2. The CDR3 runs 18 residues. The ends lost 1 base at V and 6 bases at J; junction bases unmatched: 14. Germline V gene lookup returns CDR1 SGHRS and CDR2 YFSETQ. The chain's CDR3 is CASSLWASGGPEGKTQYF. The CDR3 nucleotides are TGCGCCAGCAGCTTGTGGGCTAGCGGGGGGCCAGAGGGGAAGACCCAGTACTTC.

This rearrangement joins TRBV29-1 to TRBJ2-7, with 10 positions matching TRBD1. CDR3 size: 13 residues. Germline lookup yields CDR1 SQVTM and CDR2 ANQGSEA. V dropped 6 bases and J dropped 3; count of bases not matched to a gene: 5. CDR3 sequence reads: CSVLRTGGYEQYF. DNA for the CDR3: TGCAGCGTGCTTCGGACAGGGGGCTACGAGCAGTACTTC.

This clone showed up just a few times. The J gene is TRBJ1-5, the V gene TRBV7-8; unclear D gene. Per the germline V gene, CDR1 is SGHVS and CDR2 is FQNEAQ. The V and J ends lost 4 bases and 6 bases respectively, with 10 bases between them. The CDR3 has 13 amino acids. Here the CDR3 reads CASSWGGAQPQHF. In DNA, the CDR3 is TGTGCCAGCAGCTGGGGAGGCGCTCAGCCCCAGCATTTT. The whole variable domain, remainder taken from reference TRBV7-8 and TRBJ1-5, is GAGVSQSPRYKVAKRGQDVALRCDPISGHVSLFWYQQALGQGPEFLTYFQNEAQLDKSGLPSDRFFAERPEGSVSTLKIQRTQQEDSAVYLCASSWGGAQPQHFGDGTRLSIL.

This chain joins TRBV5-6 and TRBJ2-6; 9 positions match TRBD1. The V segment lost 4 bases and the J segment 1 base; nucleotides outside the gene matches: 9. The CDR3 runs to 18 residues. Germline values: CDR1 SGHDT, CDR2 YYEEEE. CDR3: CASSQVGQGFSGANVLTF. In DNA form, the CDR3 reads TGTGCCAGCAGCCAAGTCGGACAGGGGTTTTCTGGGGCCAACGTCCTGACTTTC. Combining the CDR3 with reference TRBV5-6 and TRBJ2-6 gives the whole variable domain DAGVTQSPTHLIKTRGQQVTLRCSPKSGHDTVSWYQQALGQGPQFIFQYYEEEERQRGNFPDRFSGHQFPNYSSELNVNALLLGDSALYLCASSQVGQGFSGANVLTFGAGSRLTVL.

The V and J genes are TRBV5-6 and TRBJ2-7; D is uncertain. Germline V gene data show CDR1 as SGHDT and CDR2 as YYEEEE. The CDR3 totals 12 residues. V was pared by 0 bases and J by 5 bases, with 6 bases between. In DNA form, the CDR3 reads TGTGCCAGCAGCTTGGCCAAAAACGAGCAGTACTTC. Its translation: CASSLAKNEQYF.

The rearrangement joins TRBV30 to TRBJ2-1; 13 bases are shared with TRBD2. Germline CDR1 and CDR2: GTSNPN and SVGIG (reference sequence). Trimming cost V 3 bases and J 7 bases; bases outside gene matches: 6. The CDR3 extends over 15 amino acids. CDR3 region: CAWSFGLAGANEQFF. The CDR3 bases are TGTGCCTGGAGCTTTGGACTAGCGGGAGCTAATGAGCAGTTCTTC.

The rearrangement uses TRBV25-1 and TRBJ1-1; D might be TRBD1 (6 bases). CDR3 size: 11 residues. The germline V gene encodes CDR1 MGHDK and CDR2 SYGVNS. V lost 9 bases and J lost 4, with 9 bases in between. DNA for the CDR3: TGTGCCAGTAAACAGGGCACTGAAGCTTTCTTT. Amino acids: CASKQGTEAFF.

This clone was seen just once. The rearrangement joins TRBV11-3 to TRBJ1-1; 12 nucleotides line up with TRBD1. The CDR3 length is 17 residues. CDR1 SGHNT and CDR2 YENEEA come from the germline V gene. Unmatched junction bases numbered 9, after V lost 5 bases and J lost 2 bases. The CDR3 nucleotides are TGTGCCAGCAGCCCCGGGACAGGGGGCGCAGAAAACACTGAAGCTTTCTTT. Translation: CASSPGTGGAENTEAFF.